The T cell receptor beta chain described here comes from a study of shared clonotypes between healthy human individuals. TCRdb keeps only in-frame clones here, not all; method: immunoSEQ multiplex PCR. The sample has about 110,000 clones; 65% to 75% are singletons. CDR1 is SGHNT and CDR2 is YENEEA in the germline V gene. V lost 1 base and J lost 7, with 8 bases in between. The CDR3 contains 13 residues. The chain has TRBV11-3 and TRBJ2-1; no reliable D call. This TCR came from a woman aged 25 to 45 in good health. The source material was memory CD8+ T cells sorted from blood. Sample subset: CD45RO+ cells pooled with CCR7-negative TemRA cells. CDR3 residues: CASSLGYPNEQFF. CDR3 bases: TGTGCCAGCAGCTTAGGCTACCCAAATGAGCAGTTCTTC.